The sequence of this TCR beta chain was determined in a study of liver allograft versus peripheral blood T cells. Study-level background: Blood and transplanted-liver T cell receptor repertoires from recipients were compared.

With respect to this clonotype: The antigen is unknown.

Germline values: CDR1 SGHKS, CDR2 YYEKEE (reference sequence). This CDR3 is built from 14 residues. Trimming took off 0 bases at V and 5 bases at J, with 9 bases between the two ends. TCRdb processed the reads anew with MiXCR; each CDR3 protein has one entry. The sample consists of 8,500 to 9,500 distinct CDR3 sequences, 20% of them appearing once. Study findings and constraints: There were reportedly differences between T cell receptor repertoires inside liver allografts and those in peripheral blood.

The V gene is TRBV5-5, the J gene TRBJ2-1; TRBD2 is a possible D gene (6 bases). The TCR was taken from a human patient who had a liver transplant. Some T cells may be supplied by the graft donor. This chain's CDR3 is CASSLVRTNNEQFF. The CDR3 region has the DNA TGTGCCAGCAGCTTGGTCAGGACTAACAATGAGCAGTTCTTC. The whole variable domain, remainder taken from reference TRBV5-5 and TRBJ2-1, is DAGVTQSPTHLIKTRGQQVTLRCSPISGHKSVSWYQQVLGQGPQFIFQYYEKEERGRGNFPDRFSARQFPNYSSELNVNALLLGDSALYLCASSLVRTNNEQFFGPGTRLTVL.